The clone carrying this T cell receptor beta chain came up once. The antigen is unknown. Sequencing was performed with immunoSEQ multiplex PCR; in TCRdb, only in-frame clones are kept and a portion is missing. This sample has 25,000 to 30,000 clones, with around four fifths found just once. This sample was included in a study of T cells in localized non-small cell lung cancer. Trimming shortened V by 6 bases and J by 0 bases, and 14 bases separated the two germline ends. The CDR3 extends over 15 amino acids. Germline V lookup: CDR1 MNHNS, CDR2 SASEGT. Points from the study as a whole: A raised T cell density in blood coincided with lengthier overall survival.

The chain is built from TRBV6-1 and TRBJ1-2; D perhaps matches TRBD1 (5 bases). This receptor was obtained from a woman aged 40-69 years with stage I lung adenocarcinoma. The sequencing here drew on peripheral blood, taken before any cancer treatment. CDR3 DNA sequence: TGTGCCAGCAGGAACTCAGGGAGCTCTAACTATGGCTACACCTTC. Amino acid sequence: CASRNSGSSNYGYTF.